A single sample is the source of the 8 T cell receptor beta chains below, sequenced in a study of blood T cell repertoires in COVID-19. Sequencing was performed with immunoSEQ multiplex PCR; in TCRdb, only in-frame clones are kept and a portion is missing. The sample includes a few hundred thousand clones, around 88% seen only once; the top ten take roughly 8.3%. The sample taken for sequencing was PBMCs or T cells enriched from blood (not recorded which). The receptors were gathered from a man in his forties who had recovered from COVID-19.

The chain employs TRBV5-1 and TRBJ2-3; TRBD2 is a possible D gene (5 bases). Trimming left V 0 bases short and J 1 base short, with 9 bases between. The CDR3 runs to 15 residues. Germline CDR1 and CDR2: SGHRS and YFSETQ. CDR3 loop: CASSLGVGGTDTQYF. In DNA, the CDR3 is TGCGCCAGCAGCTTGGGAGTCGGGGGCACAGATACGCAGTATTTT.

This rearrangement joins TRBV5-1 to TRBJ1-2, with 11 positions matching TRBD1. The trim removed 4 bases at V and 7 bases at J, leaving 6 bases unmatched. The CDR3 is 14 residues long. Looked up from germline, CDR1 is SGHRS and CDR2 is YFSETQ. As DNA, the CDR3 is TGCGCCAGCAGCCGGACAGGGGGCGCGAGTGGCTACACCTTC. It codes for CASSRTGGASGYTF.

The chain joins TRBV7-8 to TRBJ2-5; TRBD1 aligns across 10 bases. Per germline, CDR1 SGHVS and CDR2 FQNEAQ. Germline trimming cut 5 bases from V and 5 bases from J; bases unmatched to any gene: 17. This CDR3 region has 18 residues. The CDR3 region is CASSGTIPVGQGRETQYF. The CDR3 DNA is TGTGCCAGCAGCGGTACCATCCCGGTGGGACAGGGGAGGGAGACCCAGTACTTC.

V gene TRBV5-1 combines with J gene TRBJ2-1; 7 bases map to TRBD1. The CDR3 has 17 amino acids. V shed 0 bases and J 5 bases; nucleotides not matched to a gene: 11. Germline assignment: CDR1 SGHRS and CDR2 YFSETQ. The CDR3 DNA follows: TGCGCCAGCAGCTTGGGAGAAGGACAGGTTGAGGACAATGAGCAGTTCTTC. Protein: CASSLGEGQVEDNEQFF.

V and J are TRBV7-3 and TRBJ2-1, with 14 bases aligning to TRBD2. With 0 bases clipped from V and 2 bases from J, the junction kept 3 bases outside the gene matches. Germline CDR1 reads SGHTA; CDR2 reads FQGTGA. This CDR3 comprises 18 residues. CDR3 coding DNA: TGTGCCAGCAGCTTAACTGGACTAGCGGGGGGCCCCTACAATGAGCAGTTCTTC. It specifies CASSLTGLAGGPYNEQFF.

V is TRBV29-1 and J is TRBJ2-3; D unclear. In germline, CDR1 is SQVTM, CDR2 ANQGSEA. Between the trimmed V and J ends, which lost 7 bases and 0 bases, there was a span of 20 bases. The CDR3 is 16 residues long. The CDR3 DNA sequence: TGCAGCGCCGCCAATTCCTATGAGTTGAGCACAGATACGCAGTATTTT. It encodes CSAANSYELSTDTQYF.

V and J are TRBV7-3 and TRBJ2-1; tentatively, D is TRBD1 (6 bases). Trimming pared 5 bases from V and 0 bases from J, leaving 14 bases between. Per germline, CDR1 SGHTA and CDR2 FQGTGA. This CDR3 region has 16 residues. The CDR3: CASSPNRASSYNEQFF. In DNA form, the CDR3 reads TGTGCCAGCAGCCCCAACAGGGCCAGCTCCTACAATGAGCAGTTCTTC. The variable domain in full, with the rest retrieved from reference TRBV7-3 and TRBJ2-1, is GAGVSQTPSNKVTEKGKYVELRCDPISGHTALYWYRQSLGQGPEFLIYFQGTGAADDSGLPNDRFFAVRPEGSVSTLKIQRTERGDSAVYLCASSPNRASSYNEQFFGPGTRLTVL.

The gene calls are TRBV5-1 and TRBJ2-7; 7 nucleotides line up with TRBD1. Looked up from germline, CDR1 is SGHRS and CDR2 is YFSETQ. With 4 bases clipped from V and 5 bases from J, the junction kept 9 bases outside the gene matches. The CDR3 extends over 14 amino acids. DNA for the CDR3: TGCGCCAGCAGCGGGGGACAGTCGGTAGACGAGCAGTACTTC. Its protein product is CASSGGQSVDEQYF.